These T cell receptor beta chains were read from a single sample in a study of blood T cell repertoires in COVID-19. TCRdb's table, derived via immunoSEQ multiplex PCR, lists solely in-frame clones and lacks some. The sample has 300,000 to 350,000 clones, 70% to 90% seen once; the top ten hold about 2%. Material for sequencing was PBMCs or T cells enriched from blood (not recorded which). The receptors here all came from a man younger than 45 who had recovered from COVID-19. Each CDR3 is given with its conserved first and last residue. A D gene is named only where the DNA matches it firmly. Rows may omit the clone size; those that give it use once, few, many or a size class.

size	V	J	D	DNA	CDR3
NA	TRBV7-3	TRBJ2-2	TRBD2	TGTGCCAGCAGCAAAAATCCGCTAGCGGAGATCACCGGGGAGCTGTTTTTT	CASSKNPLAEITGELFF
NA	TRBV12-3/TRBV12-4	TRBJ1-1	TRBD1	TGTGCCAGCAGTTTTCCCGGGACAGGGCTGCTCTTT	CASSFPGTGLLF
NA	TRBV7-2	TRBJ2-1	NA	TGTGCCAGCAGCTTAGACAGGAGCTCCTACAATGAGCAGTTCTTC	CASSLDRSSYNEQFF
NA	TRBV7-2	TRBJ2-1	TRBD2	TGTGCCAGCAGCTTACCAGGACTAGCGGGTACCCGGAATGAGCAGTTCTTC	CASSLPGLAGTRNEQFF
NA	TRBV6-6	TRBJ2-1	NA	TGTGCCAGCAGTAGGGGGGGGCGGGATGAGCAGTTCTTC	CASSRGGRDEQFF
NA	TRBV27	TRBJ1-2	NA	TGTGCCAGCAGCCCTACTGAGGGTATGAACTATGGCTACACCTTC	CASSPTEGMNYGYTF
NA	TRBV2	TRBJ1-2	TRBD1	TGTGCCAGCAGTGAGACAGGGTACGACTATGGCTACACCTTC	CASSETGYDYGYTF
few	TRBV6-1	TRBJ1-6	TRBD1	TGTGCCAGCAGTGAAGCAGGGACAGTCTATAATTCACCCCTCCACTTT	CASSEAGTVYNSPLHF
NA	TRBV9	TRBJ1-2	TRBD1	TGTGCCAGCAGCGGAACCGGGACAGCTTTAGGGACCCTCTATGGCTACACCTTC	CASSGTGTALGTLYGYTF
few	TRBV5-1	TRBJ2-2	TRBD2	TGCGCCAGCAGCTTGGGCCCGACTAGCGGGGGGGCCGGGGAGCTGTTTTTT	CASSLGPTSGGAGELFF
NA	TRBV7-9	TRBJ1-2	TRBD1	TGTGCCAGCAGCTTAACAGGGGGCGGCTACACCTTC	CASSLTGGGYTF